This T cell receptor beta chain was profiled in a study of blood T cell repertoires in COVID-19. On the study more broadly: Acute and convalescent COVID-19 specimens originated in the United States, Italy and Spain.

This table comes from immunoSEQ multiplex PCR, and its TCRdb copy is limited to in-frame clones, with some not included. The table lists about 93,000 clones, roughly 87% of them singletons. The germline CDR1 and CDR2 sequences are MNHEY and SVGAGI. The CDR3 length is 14 residues. Trimming pared 6 bases from V and 3 bases from J, leaving 12 bases between. Sequenced material: peripheral blood. The TCR was taken from a man aged 50 to 59 with acute or convalescent COVID-19. The chain combines TRBV6-5 with TRBJ1-5, with D maybe TRBD1 (6 bases). The DNA of the CDR3 is TGTGCCAGCAGAGAGGACAGTCACAATCAGCCCCAGCATTTT. Translated, it gives CASREDSHNQPQHF.